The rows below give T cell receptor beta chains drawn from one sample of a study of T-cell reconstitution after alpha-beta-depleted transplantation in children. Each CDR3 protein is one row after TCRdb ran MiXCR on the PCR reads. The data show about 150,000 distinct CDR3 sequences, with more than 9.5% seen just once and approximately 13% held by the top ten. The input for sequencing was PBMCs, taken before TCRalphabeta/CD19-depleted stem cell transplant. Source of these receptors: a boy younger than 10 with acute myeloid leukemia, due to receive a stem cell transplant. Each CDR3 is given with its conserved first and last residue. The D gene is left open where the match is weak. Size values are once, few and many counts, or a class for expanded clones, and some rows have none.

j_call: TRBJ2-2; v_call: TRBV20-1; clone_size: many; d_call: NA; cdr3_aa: CSATAQRNTGELFF; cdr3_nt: TGCAGTGCTACGGCCCAGCGGAACACCGGGGAGCTGTTTTTT
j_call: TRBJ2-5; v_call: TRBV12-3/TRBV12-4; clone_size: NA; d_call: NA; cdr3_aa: CASREGETQYF; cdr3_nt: TGTGCCAGCAGGGAGGGGGAGACCCAGTACTTC
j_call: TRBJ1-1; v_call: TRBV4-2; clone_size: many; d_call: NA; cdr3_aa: CASSQDVNTEAFF; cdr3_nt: TGTGCCAGCAGCCAAGACGTGAACACTGAAGCTTTCTTT
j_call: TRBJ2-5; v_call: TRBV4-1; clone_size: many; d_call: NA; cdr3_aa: CASSLKFTGSRETQYF; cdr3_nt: TGCGCCAGCAGCCTCAAATTCACCGGGAGCCGAGAGACCCAGTACTTC
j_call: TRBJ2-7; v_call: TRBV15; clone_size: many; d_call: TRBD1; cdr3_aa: CATSLDRGSYEQYF; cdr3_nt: TGTGCCACCAGCTTAGACAGGGGAAGCTACGAGCAGTACTTC
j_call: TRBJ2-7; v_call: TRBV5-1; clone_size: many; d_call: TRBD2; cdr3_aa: CASSRLAGGSYEQYF; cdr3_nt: TGCGCCAGCAGCCGACTAGCGGGAGGCTCCTACGAGCAGTACTTC
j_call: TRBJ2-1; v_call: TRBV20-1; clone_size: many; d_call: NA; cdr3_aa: CSARVEGDGEQFF; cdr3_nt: TGCAGTGCCAGAGTTGAGGGAGATGGTGAGCAGTTCTTC
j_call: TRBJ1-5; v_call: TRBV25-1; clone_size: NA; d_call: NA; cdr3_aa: CASSEWPSNQPQHF; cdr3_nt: TGTGCCAGCAGTGAATGGCCCAGTAATCAGCCCCAGCATTTT
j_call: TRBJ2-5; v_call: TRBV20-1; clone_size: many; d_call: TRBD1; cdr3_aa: CSARDISDRGVYETQYF; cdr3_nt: TGCAGTGCTAGAGACATTTCCGACAGGGGAGTTTACGAGACCCAGTACTTC
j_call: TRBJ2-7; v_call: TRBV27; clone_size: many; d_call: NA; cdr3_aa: CASSFSPTVFEQYF; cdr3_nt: TGTGCCAGCAGTTTCTCGCCGACAGTTTTCGAGCAGTACTTC
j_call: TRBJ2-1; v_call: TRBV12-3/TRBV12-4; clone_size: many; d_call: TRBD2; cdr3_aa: CASSFTSGGANEQFF; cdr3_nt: TGTGCCAGCAGTTTTACTAGCGGGGGGGCCAATGAGCAGTTCTTC
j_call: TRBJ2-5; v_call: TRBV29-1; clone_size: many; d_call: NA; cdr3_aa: CSVGRVLGETQYF; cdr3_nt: TGCAGCGTTGGCCGAGTCTTGGGGGAGACCCAGTACTTC
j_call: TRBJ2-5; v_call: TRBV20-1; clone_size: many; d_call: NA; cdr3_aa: CSARDDVKKTQYF; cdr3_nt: TGCAGTGCTAGAGATGACGTCAAAAAGACCCAGTACTTC
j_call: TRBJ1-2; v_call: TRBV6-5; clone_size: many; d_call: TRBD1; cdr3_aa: CASRRQGYGYTF; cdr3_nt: TGTGCCAGCAGACGACAGGGGTATGGCTACACCTTC
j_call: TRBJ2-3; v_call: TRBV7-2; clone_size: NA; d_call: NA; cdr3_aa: CASSLNYFGDTQYF; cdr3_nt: TGTGCCAGCAGCTTGAACTATTTCGGGGATACGCAGTATTTT
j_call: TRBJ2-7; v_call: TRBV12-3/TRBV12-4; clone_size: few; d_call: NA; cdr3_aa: CASSQGAEQYF; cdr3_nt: TGTGCCAGCAGCCAGGGTGCCGAGCAGTACTTC
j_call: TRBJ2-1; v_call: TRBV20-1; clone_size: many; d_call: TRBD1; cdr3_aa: CSARDPGQTYNEQFF; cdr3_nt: TGCAGTGCTAGAGATCCGGGACAGACATACAATGAGCAGTTCTTC
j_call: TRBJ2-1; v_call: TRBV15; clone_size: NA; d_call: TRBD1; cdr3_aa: CATSIRGPTNEQFF; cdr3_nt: TGTGCCACCAGCATTAGGGGGCCCACCAATGAGCAGTTCTTC
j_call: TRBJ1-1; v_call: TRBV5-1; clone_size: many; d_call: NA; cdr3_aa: CASSLWGGGTEAFF; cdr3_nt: TGCGCCAGCAGCTTGTGGGGAGGAGGCACTGAAGCTTTCTTT
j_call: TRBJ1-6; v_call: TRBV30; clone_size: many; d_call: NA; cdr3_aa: CAWSARWTDDNSPLHF; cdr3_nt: TGTGCCTGGAGCGCAAGATGGACAGACGATAATTCACCCCTCCACTTT
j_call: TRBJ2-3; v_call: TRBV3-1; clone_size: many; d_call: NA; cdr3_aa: CASSQDYKAEPSTDTQYF; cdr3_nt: TGTGCCAGCAGCCAAGATTACAAGGCGGAACCGAGCACAGATACGCAGTATTTT
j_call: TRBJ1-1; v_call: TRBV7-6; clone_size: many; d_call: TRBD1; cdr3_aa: CASSDSGTENTEAFF; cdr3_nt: TGTGCCAGCAGCGACTCCGGGACAGAGAACACTGAAGCTTTCTTT
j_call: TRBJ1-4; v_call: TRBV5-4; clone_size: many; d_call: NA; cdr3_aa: CASSLGFWGSGAANEKLFF; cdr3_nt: TGTGCCAGCAGCTTGGGTTTCTGGGGTAGCGGTGCGGCTAATGAAAAACTGTTTTTT
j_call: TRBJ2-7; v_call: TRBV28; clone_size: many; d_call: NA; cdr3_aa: CASSLKGHEQYF; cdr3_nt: TGTGCCAGCAGTTTAAAGGGGCACGAGCAGTACTTC
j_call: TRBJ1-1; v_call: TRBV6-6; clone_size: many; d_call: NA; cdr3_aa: CASRIQDSRAFF; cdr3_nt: TGTGCCAGCAGGATACAAGACAGTCGGGCTTTCTTT
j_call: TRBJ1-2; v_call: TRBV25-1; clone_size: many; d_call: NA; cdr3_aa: CASKSPGKATGYTF; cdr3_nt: TGTGCCAGCAAATCCCCAGGGAAGGCAACAGGCTACACCTTC
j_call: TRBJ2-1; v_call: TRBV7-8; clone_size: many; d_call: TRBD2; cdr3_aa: CASSYPGLAGGPNEQFF; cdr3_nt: TGTGCCAGCAGCTACCCGGGACTAGCGGGGGGGCCGAATGAGCAGTTCTTC
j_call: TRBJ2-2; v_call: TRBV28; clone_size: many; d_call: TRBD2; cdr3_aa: CASSPRPAPGLAVGELFF; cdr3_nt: TGTGCCAGCAGCCCCCGCCCCGCTCCGGGACTAGCGGTTGGGGAGCTGTTTTTT
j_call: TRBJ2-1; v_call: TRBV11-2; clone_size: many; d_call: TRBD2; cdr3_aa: CASSLGASGRSRSYNEQFF; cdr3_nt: TGTGCCAGCAGCTTAGGGGCGAGCGGGAGGTCAAGGTCCTACAATGAGCAGTTCTTC
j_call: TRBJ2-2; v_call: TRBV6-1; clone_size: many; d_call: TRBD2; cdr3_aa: CASTNPRDYPLTNTGELFF; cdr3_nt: TGTGCCAGCACCAATCCCCGGGACTACCCTCTCACGAACACCGGGGAGCTGTTTTTT
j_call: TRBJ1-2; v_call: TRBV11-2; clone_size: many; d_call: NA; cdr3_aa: CASSLEITLTGGYTF; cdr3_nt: TGTGCCAGCAGCTTAGAGATTACGCTGACCGGTGGCTACACCTTC
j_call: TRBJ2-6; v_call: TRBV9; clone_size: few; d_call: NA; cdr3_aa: CASSPPGGTGANVLTF; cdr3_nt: TGTGCCAGCAGCCCTCCCGGAGGAACTGGGGCCAACGTCCTGACTTTC
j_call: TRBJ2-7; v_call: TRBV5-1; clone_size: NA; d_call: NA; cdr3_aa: CASSLASSSTGLSYEQYF; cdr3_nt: TGCGCCAGCAGCTTGGCTTCGTCGTCAACAGGCCTCTCCTACGAGCAGTACTTC
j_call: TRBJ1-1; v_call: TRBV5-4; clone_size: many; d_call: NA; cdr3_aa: CASSLVPVAEAFF; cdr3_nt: TGTGCCAGCAGCTTGGTGCCAGTAGCTGAAGCTTTCTTT
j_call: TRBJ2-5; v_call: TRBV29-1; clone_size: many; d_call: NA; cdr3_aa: CSVELGEQETQYF; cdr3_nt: TGCAGCGTTGAACTCGGGGAGCAAGAGACCCAGTACTTC
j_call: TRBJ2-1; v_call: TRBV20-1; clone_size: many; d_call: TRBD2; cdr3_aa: CSARLTSGSRNEQFF; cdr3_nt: TGCAGTGCTAGATTGACTAGCGGGAGTCGGAATGAGCAGTTCTTC
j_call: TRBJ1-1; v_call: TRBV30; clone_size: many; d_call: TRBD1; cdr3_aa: CAWQPGQGILGTEAFF; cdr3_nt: TGTGCCTGGCAACCCGGACAGGGTATTTTGGGTACTGAAGCTTTCTTT
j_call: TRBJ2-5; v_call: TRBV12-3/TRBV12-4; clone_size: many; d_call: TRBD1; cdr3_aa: CASILANGQGDWETQYF; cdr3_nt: TGTGCCAGCATTTTAGCCAACGGACAGGGTGATTGGGAGACCCAGTACTTC
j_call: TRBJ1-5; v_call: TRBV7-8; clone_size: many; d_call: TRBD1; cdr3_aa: CASSNGTGGYQPQHF; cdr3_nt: TGTGCCAGCAGCAATGGGACAGGGGGCTATCAGCCCCAGCATTTT
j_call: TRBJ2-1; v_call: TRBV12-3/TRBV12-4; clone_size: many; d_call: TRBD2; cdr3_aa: CASSFLAGVISYNEQFF; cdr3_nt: TGTGCCAGCAGTTTTTTAGCGGGGGTGATCTCCTACAATGAGCAGTTCTTC
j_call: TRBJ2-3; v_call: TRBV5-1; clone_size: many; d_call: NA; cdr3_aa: CASSLRFTDTQYF; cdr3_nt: TGCGCCAGCAGCTTGCGGTTCACAGATACGCAGTATTTT